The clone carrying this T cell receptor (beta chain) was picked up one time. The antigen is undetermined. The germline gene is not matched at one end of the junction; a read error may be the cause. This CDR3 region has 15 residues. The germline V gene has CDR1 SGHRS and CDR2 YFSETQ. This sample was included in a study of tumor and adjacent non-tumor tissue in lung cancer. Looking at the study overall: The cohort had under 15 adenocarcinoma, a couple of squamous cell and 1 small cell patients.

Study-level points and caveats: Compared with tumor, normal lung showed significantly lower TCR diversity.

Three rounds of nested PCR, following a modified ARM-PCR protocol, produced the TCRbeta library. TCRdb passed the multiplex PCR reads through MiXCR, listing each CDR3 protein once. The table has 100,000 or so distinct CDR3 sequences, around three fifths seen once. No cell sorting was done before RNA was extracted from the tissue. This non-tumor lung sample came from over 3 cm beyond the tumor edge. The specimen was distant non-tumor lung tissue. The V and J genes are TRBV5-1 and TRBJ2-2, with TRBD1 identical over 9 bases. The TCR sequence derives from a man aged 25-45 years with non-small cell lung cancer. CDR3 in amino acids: CASSFMTGGTGGLFF. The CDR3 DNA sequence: TGCGCCAGCAGCTTCATGACAGGGGGAACCGGGGGGCTGTTTTTT.